One sample yielded the 31 T cell receptor beta chains listed below, sequenced in a study of cytomegalovirus exposure and HLA in healthy donors. PCR amplification relied on 60 Vbeta primers (plus 13 Jbeta primers). This table comes from immunoSEQ multiplex PCR, and its TCRdb copy is limited to in-frame clones, with some not included. The table shows approximately 210,000 clones, with roughly four fifths occurring only once. Source material: PBMCs. These receptors were obtained from a woman between 45 and 65 years old in good health and CMV-seropositive.

By share, this clone ranks as medium-sized. The rearrangement joins TRBV6-4 to TRBJ2-2; a weak D match, TRBD2 (6 bases). Germline V lookup: CDR1 MRHNA, CDR2 SNTAGT. V dropped 0 bases and J dropped 7 bases, with 9 bases sitting between them. The CDR3 sequence is 14 residues long. CDR3 bases: TGTGCCAGCAGTGACTCGTCGGAGGGCGGGGAGCTGTTTTTT. Its protein product is CASSDSSEGGELFF.

The chain combines TRBV27 with TRBJ1-1; the match to TRBD1 covers 8 bases. Losses at the gene ends were 4 bases for V and 4 bases for J; bases not matched to a gene: 2. Germline assignment: CDR1 MNHEY and CDR2 SMNVEV (reference sequence). CDR3 length equals 13 residues. CDR3 sequence (DNA): TGTGCCAGCAGTTCTACAGGGGGCACTGAAGCTTTCTTT. It encodes CASSSTGGTEAFF.

The rearrangement links TRBV7-9 to TRBJ2-5; no firm D call. The CDR3 covers 13 residues. The V gene lost 5 bases and the J gene lost 5 bases, with 12 bases spanning the gap. Per the germline V gene, CDR1 is SEHNR and CDR2 is FQNEAQ (reference sequence). Here the CDR3 reads CASSRSGWETQYF. DNA of the CDR3: TGTGCCAGCAGCCGATCCGGGTGGGAGACCCAGTACTTC.

The chain uses TRBV28 and TRBJ1-5; D uncertain. This CDR3 region has 12 residues. The germline V and J ends were trimmed by 8 bases and 7 bases, with 12 bases remaining between them. Germline V CDR1 and CDR2: MDHEN, SYDVKM. CDR3 nucleotides: TGTGCCAGCGGACTCACGCGGCAGCCCCAGCATTTT. The encoded protein is CASGLTRQPQHF.

The rearrangement links TRBV9 to TRBJ2-1, with 9 bases identical to TRBD2. The germline gives CDR1 SGDLS, CDR2 YYNGEE. V lost 1 base to trimming and J lost 7 bases; unmatched junction nucleotides: 6. The CDR3 has 15 residues. This chain's CDR3 is CASSVSAGGLNEQFF. In nucleotides, the CDR3 is TGTGCCAGCAGCGTATCTGCGGGGGGGCTAAATGAGCAGTTCTTC.

This clone was seen once. The rearrangement uses TRBV11-3 and TRBJ2-5; D gene uncertain. The V end lost 1 base, the J end lost 1 base, and 7 bases lay between the germline ends. The CDR3 runs to 14 residues. CDR1 and CDR2 from the germline V gene are SGHNT and YENEEA. CDR3 DNA: TGTGCCAGCAGCTTAGGGCAGTCCCAAGAGACCCAGTACTTC. Translated: CASSLGQSQETQYF.

The chain recombines TRBV5-1 with TRBJ2-7; 7 nucleotides agree with TRBD2. Per the germline V gene, CDR1 is SGHRS and CDR2 is YFSETQ. The CDR3 contains 16 residues. With 0 bases clipped from V and 0 bases from J, the junction kept 6 bases outside the gene matches. The CDR3 sequence: CASSLAAGGSSYEQYF. In nucleotides, the CDR3 is TGCGCCAGCAGCTTGGCCGCGGGCGGGAGCTCCTACGAGCAGTACTTC.

This clone was seen only once. The gene calls are TRBV30 and TRBJ1-2, with D unresolved. V lost 2 bases, J lost 1 base, and 8 bases lay in between. In germline, CDR1 is GTSNPN, CDR2 SVGIG (reference sequence). This CDR3 is 13 amino acids long. The CDR3 protein is CAWSMEDNYGYTF. In nucleotides, the CDR3 is TGTGCCTGGAGTATGGAGGATAACTATGGCTACACCTTC.

This rearrangement joins TRBV5-1 to TRBJ1-6; perhaps TRBD1 as D (5 bases). Deletions cut 0 bases from V and 7 bases from J, with 11 bases between. The length of the CDR3 is 15 residues. Germline CDR1 SGHRS, CDR2 YFSETQ. CDR3 sequence (DNA): TGCGCCAGCAGCTTGGGTGGGGCGGAGAATTCACCCCTCCACTTT. This codes for CASSLGGAENSPLHF.

The rearrangement uses TRBV10-1 and TRBJ1-2; 8 bases map to TRBD1. Germline CDR1 reads WNHNN; CDR2 reads SYGVQD (reference sequence). Germline trimming cut 6 bases from V and 4 bases from J; bases unmatched to any gene: 4. The CDR3 consists of 13 residues. This chain's CDR3 is CASSPDRAYGYTF. CDR3 DNA sequence: TGCGCCAGCAGCCCGGACAGGGCCTATGGCTACACCTTC.

V and J are TRBV6-5 and TRBJ2-1; 8 bases map to TRBD1. Trimming cost V 5 bases and J 6 bases; bases outside gene matches: 9. CDR3 length: 15 amino acids. Germline V gene sequence: CDR1 MNHEY, CDR2 SVGAGI. The CDR3 protein is CASSMDRAVGNEQFF. The CDR3 DNA is TGTGCCAGCAGTATGGACAGGGCCGTGGGCAATGAGCAGTTCTTC.

The chain has TRBV5-4 and TRBJ2-7, with 15 positions matching TRBD2. Trimming cost V 4 bases and J 3 bases; bases outside gene matches: 5. The CDR3 has 16 residues. The germline V gene has CDR1 SGHNT and CDR2 YYREEE (reference sequence). CDR3 nucleotide sequence: TGTGCCAGCAGCCTAGGGACTAGCGGGGGGATCTACGAGCAGTACTTC. Residues: CASSLGTSGGIYEQYF.

This chain joins TRBV29-1 and TRBJ1-1; 7 bases align to TRBD1. Germline V gene lookup returns CDR1 SQVTM and CDR2 ANQGSEA. The J segment lost 4 bases and the V segment lost 3 bases, leaving 5 bases of the junction unmatched. There are 13 residues in the CDR3. The CDR3 bases are TGCAGCGTTGATTGGCAGGGGGTCACTGAAGCTTTCTTT. Translation: CSVDWQGVTEAFF.

The chain recombines TRBV18 with TRBJ2-3; 9 bases map to TRBD1. V shed 8 bases, J shed 4 bases, and the junction held 10 bases outside the gene matches. Per the germline V gene, CDR1 is KGHSH and CDR2 is LQKENI. CDR3 length equals 15 residues. In nucleotides, the CDR3 is TGTGCCAGCCAACTCCGGGACAGGGTATCAGATACGCAGTATTTT. Its protein is CASQLRDRVSDTQYF. The whole variable domain, filled in from reference TRBV18 and TRBJ2-3, reads NAGVMQNPRHLVRRRGQEARLRCSPMKGHSHVYWYRQLPEEGLKFMVYLQKENIIDESGMPKERFSAEFPKEGPSILRIQQVVRGDSAAYFCASQLRDRVSDTQYFGPGTRLTVL.

The chain combines TRBV11-2 with TRBJ2-7, with D possibly being TRBD1 (5 bases). Germline V gene sequence: CDR1 SGHAT, CDR2 FQNNGV. Trimming left V 3 bases short and J 1 base short, with 10 bases between. The CDR3 runs to 14 residues. The CDR3 nucleotides read TGTGCCAGCAGCTTTACAGGTATTTCCTACGAGCAGTACTTC. It specifies CASSFTGISYEQYF.

The chain couples TRBV19 to TRBJ1-3; D is unresolved. The CDR3 extends over 15 amino acids. Trimming removed 1 base from V and 0 bases from J, with 7 bases in between. From germline, CDR1 is LNHDA and CDR2 SQIVND (reference sequence). CDR3 sequence reads: CASSIGHLSGNTIYF. CDR3 nucleotides: TGTGCCAGTAGTATAGGACACCTCTCTGGAAACACCATATATTTT.

The chain carries TRBV6-5 and TRBJ1-5; 7 nucleotides match TRBD1. This CDR3 comprises 14 residues. In germline, CDR1 is MNHEY, CDR2 SVGAGI. With V trimmed by 6 bases and J by 5 bases, 7 bases remained unmatched. This CDR3 reads CASSRGTGDQPQHF. CDR3 DNA: TGTGCCAGCAGCAGGGGGACGGGTGATCAGCCCCAGCATTTT.

The chain uses TRBV4-1 and TRBJ1-3, with 7 bases identical to TRBD1. V shed 7 bases and J 2 bases; nucleotides not matched to a gene: 8. This CDR3 comprises 15 residues. Per the germline V gene, CDR1 is MGHRA and CDR2 is YSYEKL. The CDR3 region has the DNA TGCGCCAGCAAACCTGACAGGGACCCTGGAAACACCATATATTTT. Its protein product is CASKPDRDPGNTIYF.

V usage is TRBV9 and J usage is TRBJ1-6; a possible D gene is TRBD1 (5 bases). The CDR3 sequence is 15 residues long. Germline CDR1 reads SGDLS; CDR2 reads YYNGEE. The ends were cut back, 3 bases at V and 9 bases at J, with 16 bases in the middle. CDR3 loop: CASSEGLSLGSPLHF. DNA of the CDR3: TGTGCCAGCAGCGAGGGGTTGTCCCTGGGTTCACCCCTCCACTTT.

This sequence joins TRBV19 and TRBJ1-2; weak D call: TRBD1 (5 bases). The ends were cut back, 6 bases at V and 7 bases at J, with 12 bases in the middle. The CDR3 length is 12 residues. The V gene's germline CDR1 is LNHDA and CDR2 SQIVND (reference sequence). The CDR3 coding sequence is TGTGCCAGTAGCCAGGGAAGGGTTGGCTACACCTTC. It is translated as CASSQGRVGYTF.

V usage is TRBV23-1 and J usage is TRBJ1-1; D not resolved. Being an ORF, TRBV23-1 has a function that is uncertain. V dropped 7 bases and J dropped 3 bases, with 18 bases sitting between them. CDR3 length equals 15 residues. CDR3 DNA: TGCGCCAGCATCCCCGGTAGAGGGTGGGACACTGAAGCTTTCTTT. Protein: CASIPGRGWDTEAFF.

The CDR3 here is CASSPQREGETQYF. CDR3 in DNA: TGTGCCAGCTCACCACAGCGGGAGGGCGAGACCCAGTACTTC. V usage is TRBV18 and J usage is TRBJ2-5; 10 nucleotides match TRBD2. The CDR3 extends over 14 amino acids. J was trimmed by 5 bases and V by 1 base; bases with no gene match: 1. Germline V lookup: CDR1 KGHSH, CDR2 LQKENI.

This clone was counted only a few times. This chain uses TRBV7-2 with TRBJ1-6, with D possibly TRBD1 on 6 matching bases. V was trimmed by 1 base and J by 8 bases, leaving 12 bases between them. The germline V gene has CDR1 SGHTA and CDR2 FQGNSA. CDR3 length: 15 residues. The chain's CDR3 is CASSLGGGVDSPLHF. Written as DNA, the CDR3 is TGTGCCAGCAGCTTAGGAGGGGGGGTAGATTCACCCCTCCACTTT.

V gene TRBV10-3 combines with J gene TRBJ2-4, with D unclear. The germline V and J ends were trimmed by 11 bases and 4 bases, with 9 bases remaining between them. CDR1 is ENHRY and CDR2 is SYGVKD in the germline V gene. The CDR3 has 11 amino acids. CDR3 DNA sequence: TGTGCCGCGCCCCTAAAAAACATTCAGTACTTC. This codes for CAAPLKNIQYF.

This chain joins TRBV6-5 and TRBJ2-6; maybe TRBD1 (5 bases). This CDR3 is 15 amino acids long. The V gene's germline CDR1 is MNHEY and CDR2 SVGAGI. V was trimmed by 1 base and J by 8 bases, leaving 12 bases between them. The DNA for the CDR3 is TGTGCCAGCAGTTACTTGGACACAACTACCAACGTCCTGACTTTC. Its translation: CASSYLDTTTNVLTF.

The chain links TRBV27 to TRBJ1-1; perhaps TRBD1 as D (5 bases). Germline V gives CDR1 MNHEY, CDR2 SMNVEV (reference sequence). The V end lost 6 bases, the J end lost 4 bases, and 15 bases lay between the germline ends. The CDR3 length is 14 residues. CDR3 loop: CASRPRARGTEAFF. In DNA form, the CDR3 reads TGTGCCAGCAGGCCCAGGGCGCGCGGCACTGAAGCTTTCTTT.

The chain recombines TRBV6-1 with TRBJ2-3; perhaps TRBD1 as D (5 bases). CDR1 and CDR2 from the germline V gene are MNHNS and SASEGT. The length of the CDR3 is 18 residues. The germline V and J ends were trimmed by 4 bases and 3 bases, with 23 bases remaining between them. The CDR3 DNA reads TGTGCCAGCAGTGCCCACTCGGTGGGGCGAAGTGTAACAGATACGCAGTATTTT. Its translation: CASSAHSVGRSVTDTQYF.

The chain links TRBV27 to TRBJ2-5; tentatively, D is TRBD1 (6 bases). CDR1 and CDR2 from the germline V gene are MNHEY and SMNVEV (reference sequence). The V and J ends lost 2 bases and 1 base respectively, with 14 bases between them. The CDR3 consists of 16 residues. The CDR3 here is CASSLQGPRPQETQYF. In DNA, the CDR3 is TGTGCCAGCAGTTTACAGGGGCCTCGACCCCAAGAGACCCAGTACTTC.

A single count supports this clone. The same CDR3 arises from other DNA sequences in this sample as well. This rearrangement joins TRBV2 to TRBJ1-6; D may be TRBD1 (6 bases). CDR1 is SNHLY and CDR2 is FYNNEI in the germline V gene. V was trimmed by 4 bases and J by 9 bases, leaving 10 bases between them. The CDR3 runs 13 residues. CDR3 sequence: CASSGQERSPLHF. CDR3 bases: TGTGCCAGCAGTGGACAGGAGCGTTCACCCCTCCACTTT.

The chain couples TRBV4-1 to TRBJ1-2, with 11 bases matching TRBD1. Germline lookup yields CDR1 MGHRA and CDR2 YSYEKL. J gave up 1 base and V 6 bases, and 7 bases lay outside the gene matches. The CDR3 covers 16 residues. CDR3 in amino acids: CASRRTGGIGNYGYTF. As DNA, the CDR3 is TGCGCCAGCAGACGGACAGGGGGCATTGGTAACTATGGCTACACCTTC.

The V and J genes are TRBV5-1 and TRBJ2-5, with D perhaps matching TRBD1 (6 bases). Germline lookup yields CDR1 SGHRS and CDR2 YFSETQ. The CDR3 is 14 amino acids. V gave up 0 bases and J gave up 3 bases, with 9 bases separating them. CDR3 region: CASSLVDSEETQYF. CDR3 in DNA: TGCGCCAGCAGCTTGGTGGACAGCGAAGAGACCCAGTACTTC.